This TCR beta chain was captured in a study of shared clonotypes between healthy human individuals. Positively selected for CCR7, the CD45RO-negative cells used as naive CD8 cells excluded terminally differentiated effector memory CD45RA+ cells. This table comes from immunoSEQ multiplex PCR, and its TCRdb copy is limited to in-frame clones, with some not included. This table has about 750,000 clones, around 93% appearing once. V was pared by 1 base and J by 6 bases, with 8 bases between. The CDR3 runs to 13 residues. Germline V gene data show CDR1 as ENHRY and CDR2 as SYGVKD. Sequenced material: naive CD8+ T cells sorted from blood. The chain has TRBV10-3 and TRBJ2-3; D is ambiguous. The TCR was taken from a man under 40 in good health. The CDR3 reads CAISEFRSDTQYF. CDR3 bases: TGTGCCATCAGTGAGTTCAGGTCCGATACGCAGTATTTT.